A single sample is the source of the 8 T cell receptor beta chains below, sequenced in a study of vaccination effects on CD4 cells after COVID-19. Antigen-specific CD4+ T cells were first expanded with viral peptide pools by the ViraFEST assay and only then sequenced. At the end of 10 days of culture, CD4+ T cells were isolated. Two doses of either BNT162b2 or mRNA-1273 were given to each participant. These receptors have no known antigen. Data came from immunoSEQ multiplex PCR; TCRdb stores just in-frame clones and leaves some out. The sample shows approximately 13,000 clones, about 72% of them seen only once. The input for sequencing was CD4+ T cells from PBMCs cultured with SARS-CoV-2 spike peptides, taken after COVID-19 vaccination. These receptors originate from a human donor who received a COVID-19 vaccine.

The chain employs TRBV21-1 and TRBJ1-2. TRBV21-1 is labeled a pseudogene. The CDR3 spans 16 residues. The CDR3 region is CASSKKPLPQNYGYTF. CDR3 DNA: TGTGCCAGCAGCAAAAAGCCCCTCCCTCAGAACTATGGCTACACCTTC.

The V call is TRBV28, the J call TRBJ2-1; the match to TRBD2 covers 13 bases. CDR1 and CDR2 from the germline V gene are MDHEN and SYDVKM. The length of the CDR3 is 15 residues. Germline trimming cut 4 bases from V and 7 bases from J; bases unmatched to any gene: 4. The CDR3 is CASSSLAGGPNEQFF. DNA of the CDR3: TGTGCCAGCAGTTCACTAGCGGGAGGGCCGAATGAGCAGTTCTTC.

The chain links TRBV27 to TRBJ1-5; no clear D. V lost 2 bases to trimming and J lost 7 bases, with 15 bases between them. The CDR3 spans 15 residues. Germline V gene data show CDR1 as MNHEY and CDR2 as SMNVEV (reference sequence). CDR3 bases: TGTGCCAGCAGTTTAGAAGTCAGATCCGGGCAGCCCCAGCATTTT. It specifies CASSLEVRSGQPQHF.

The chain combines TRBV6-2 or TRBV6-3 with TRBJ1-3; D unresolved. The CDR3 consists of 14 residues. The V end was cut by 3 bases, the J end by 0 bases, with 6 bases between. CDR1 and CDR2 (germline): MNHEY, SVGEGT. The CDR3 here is CASSYGRSGNTIYF. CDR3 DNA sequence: TGTGCCAGCAGTTATGGCCGCTCTGGAAACACCATATATTTT.

CDR3: CASSARTGFNQPQHF. CDR3 bases: TGTGCCAGCAGCGCACGGACAGGCTTCAATCAGCCCCAGCATTTT. The V and J genes are TRBV7-8 and TRBJ1-5, with 7 bases aligning to TRBD1. The CDR3 loop spans 15 amino acids. Germline CDR1 is SGHVS and CDR2 is FQNEAQ. With 5 bases clipped from V and 3 bases from J, the junction kept 7 bases outside the gene matches.

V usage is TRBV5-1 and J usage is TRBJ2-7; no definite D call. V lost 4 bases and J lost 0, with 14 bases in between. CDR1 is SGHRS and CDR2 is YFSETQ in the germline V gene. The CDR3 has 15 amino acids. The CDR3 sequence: CASSSDPLSSYEQYF. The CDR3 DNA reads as TGCGCCAGCAGCAGTGACCCACTTAGCTCCTACGAGCAGTACTTC.

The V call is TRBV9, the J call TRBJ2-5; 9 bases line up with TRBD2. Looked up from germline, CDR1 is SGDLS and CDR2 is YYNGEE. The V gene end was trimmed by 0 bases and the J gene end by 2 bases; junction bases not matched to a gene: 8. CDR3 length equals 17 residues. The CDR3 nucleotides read TGTGCCAGCAGCGTAGGGGCTAGCGGGGCTAGTCAAGAGACCCAGTACTTC. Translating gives CASSVGASGASQETQYF.

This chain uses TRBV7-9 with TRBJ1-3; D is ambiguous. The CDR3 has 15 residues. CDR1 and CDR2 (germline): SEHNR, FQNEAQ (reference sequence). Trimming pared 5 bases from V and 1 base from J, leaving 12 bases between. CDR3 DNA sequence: TGTGCCAGCAGCGAGGAGAGGCTGTCTGGAAACACCATATATTTT. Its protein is CASSEERLSGNTIYF.